This TCR beta chain originates from a study of identical twins. After template switching added a universal primer site, the resulting cDNA carried unique molecular identifiers. TCRdb recomputed calls from the 5' RACE reads with MiXCR, one row per CDR3 protein. The sample gives 550,000 to 800,000 distinct CDR3 sequences, about 7.1% of which show up once; 1.6% is in the top ten. Study-wide results and caveats: Weaker excess sharing between twins was seen in beta out-of-frame sequences.

This clonotype showed up many times. Its matching antigen is unknown. The same sample was also studied in work on yellow fever vaccine responses in identical twins.

This TCR came from a woman aged 18 to 35 in good health. The source material was PBMCs.

The DNA for the CDR3 is TGCGCCAGCAGCCAAGCGGGGACAGTAGACTCCTATAATTCACCCCTCCACTTT. As protein: CASSQAGTVDSYNSPLHF. The gene calls are TRBV4-1 and TRBJ1-6; 7 bases are a match to TRBD1. V shed 1 base, J shed 0 bases, and the junction held 6 bases outside the gene matches. CDR1 is MGHRA, CDR2 YSYEKL, per germline. This CDR3 has 18 amino acids.